Below, 23 T cell receptor beta chains from the same sample are listed, as sequenced in a study of T cells in Graves' hyperthyroidism and ophthalmopathy. Amplification targeted TCR beta CDR3 regions from RNA transcripts. The TCR CDR3 was amplified in a first-round RT-PCR using the HTBI primer set. TCRdb re-analysed the multiplex PCR reads in MiXCR, keeping a single row per CDR3 protein. Found here are some 350,000 distinct CDR3 sequences, roughly 13% of them singletons; the top ten hold 34%. Sequencing was done on a sample of blood. The receptors were sampled from a woman aged 40 to 50 with Graves' ophthalmopathy.

This clonotype has a count of ten or more. The rearrangement uses TRBV7-9 and TRBJ2-3; D gene uncertain. In germline, CDR1 is SEHNR, CDR2 FQNEAQ (reference sequence). Between the trimmed V and J ends, which lost 3 bases and 6 bases, there was a span of 4 bases. This CDR3 comprises 11 residues. CDR3 bases: TGTGCCAGCAGCTTCGCCGATACGCAGTATTTT. This gives the protein CASSFADTQYF.

This clonotype was recorded many times. This sequence joins TRBV20-1 and TRBJ2-7; 9 bases line up with TRBD1. Germline V gene data show CDR1 as DFQATT and CDR2 as SNEGSKA (reference sequence). The CDR3 sequence is 15 residues long. Germline trimming cut 3 bases from V and 3 bases from J; bases unmatched to any gene: 9. The CDR3 DNA follows: TGCAGTGCTAGCGGTCGGGGGACAGGGCTCTACGAGCAGTACTTC. Translating gives CSASGRGTGLYEQYF.

The table lists this clonotype with many counts. The chain couples TRBV28 to TRBJ2-7; possibly TRBD1 or TRBD2 for D (5 bases each). The ends were cut back, 5 bases at V and 2 bases at J, with 25 bases in the middle. Germline CDR1 reads MDHEN; CDR2 reads SYDVKM. This CDR3 is 18 amino acids long. The CDR3 DNA reads TGTGCCAGCAGTGAGACCGGGACGAACTTACCAACAACCTACGAGCAGTACTTC. It encodes CASSETGTNLPTTYEQYF. Supplemented by reference TRBV28 and TRBJ2-7, the full variable domain reads DVKVTQSSRYLVKRTGEKVFLECVQDMDHENMFWYRQDPGLGLRLIYFSYDVKMKEKGDIPEGYSVSREKKERFSLILESASTNQTSMYLCASSETGTNLPTTYEQYFGPGTRLTVT.

This clonotype was counted ten times or more. The rearrangement joins TRBV6-1 to TRBJ1-2; TRBD1 matches 9 bases. CDR1 and CDR2 (germline): MNHNS, SASEGT. This CDR3 spans 14 amino acids. The V segment lost 5 bases and the J segment 2 bases; nucleotides outside the gene matches: 3. The CDR3 DNA reads as TGTGCCAGCAGTAGGACAGGGGACAACTATGGCTACACCTTC. Protein sequence: CASSRTGDNYGYTF.

This clonotype was picked up many times. The chain combines TRBV19 with TRBJ2-2; D might be TRBD1 or TRBD2, each matching 5 bases. The V end lost 8 bases, the J end lost 0 bases, and 10 bases lay between the germline ends. Germline V gene lookup returns CDR1 LNHDA and CDR2 SQIVND (reference sequence). The CDR3 spans 14 residues. In DNA, the CDR3 is TGTGCCAGTTTGGGACCTCCGAACACCGGGGAGCTGTTTTTT. Translated: CASLGPPNTGELFF.

This clonotype was seen ten or more times. This chain links TRBV3-1 with TRBJ1-5, with 8 bases lining up with TRBD1. J gave up 2 bases and V 1 base, and 1 base lay outside the gene matches. Germline loops: CDR1 LGHDT, CDR2 YNNKEL (reference sequence). The CDR3 runs 15 residues. The CDR3 spells CASSQGTGRNQPQHF. DNA for the CDR3: TGTGCCAGCAGCCAAGGGACAGGGCGCAATCAGCCCCAGCATTTT.

This clonotype was detected ten times or more. The gene calls are TRBV28 and TRBJ1-5; TRBD1 aligns across 8 bases. Germline-derived CDR1 and CDR2 are MDHEN and SYDVKM. The CDR3 loop spans 16 amino acids. Losses at the gene ends were 6 bases for V and 1 base for J; bases not matched to a gene: 8. CDR3 in DNA: TGTGCCAGCAGCCGCAGGACAGGGAGGAGCAATCAGCCCCAGCATTTT. Translating gives CASSRRTGRSNQPQHF.

The gene calls are TRBV13 and TRBJ2-7, with D uncertain. The germline V gene has CDR1 PRHDT and CDR2 FYEKMQ (reference sequence). Trimming removed 3 bases from V and 4 bases from J, with 10 bases in between. This CDR3 spans 13 amino acids. The CDR3, as DNA: TGTGCCAGCAGCTTTACGTCGGCATACGAGCAGTACTTC. Translating gives CASSFTSAYEQYF.

A few counts support this clonotype. CDR3 region: CASNRGDSPLHF. The CDR3 DNA sequence: TGTGCCAGCAACAGGGGGGATTCACCCCTCCACTTT. The gene calls are TRBV6-2 or TRBV6-3 and TRBJ1-6; 8 bases match TRBD1. Trimming removed 7 bases from V and 8 bases from J; junction bases left unmatched: 1. The germline gives CDR1 MNHEY, CDR2 SVGEGT. The CDR3 contains 12 residues.

This clonotype was seen a handful of times. The rearrangement joins TRBV6-1 to TRBJ2-1; D perhaps matches TRBD1 (5 bases). Trimming removed 4 bases from V and 2 bases from J, with 12 bases in between. From germline, CDR1 is MNHNS and CDR2 SASEGT. This CDR3 is built from 15 residues. For the CDR3, the DNA is TGTGCCAGCAGTGTAGGGGCCCCGACCTACAATGAGCAGTTCTTC. Amino acids: CASSVGAPTYNEQFF.

This clonotype was seen more than once but under ten times. CDR3 coding DNA: TGTGCCAGCGTCCTGCCGTCCTACAATGAGCAGTTCTTC. Translating it yields CASVLPSYNEQFF. The chain carries TRBV7-3 and TRBJ2-1; no reliable D call. This CDR3 region has 13 residues. The V end was cut by 8 bases, the J end by 1 base, with 9 bases between. The germline V gene encodes CDR1 SGHTA and CDR2 FQGTGA.

This clonotype came up many times. The rearrangement joins TRBV12-3 or TRBV12-4 to TRBJ2-1; TRBD2 is a possible D gene (5 bases). The germline V and J ends were trimmed by 3 bases and 3 bases, with 15 bases remaining between them. This CDR3 comprises 16 residues. The CDR3 region has the DNA TGTGCCAGCAGTTTCTACGGGCGAGAGGGCTACAATGAGCAGTTCTTC. Its protein is CASSFYGREGYNEQFF.

This clonotype was counted ten times or more. This sequence joins TRBV7-9 and TRBJ1-2, with 10 bases that match TRBD1. Germline CDR1 and CDR2: SEHNR and FQNEAQ (reference sequence). J gave up 8 bases and V 5 bases, and 11 bases lay outside the gene matches. CDR3 size: 15 residues. CDR3 DNA sequence: TGTGCCAGCAGCCCGGGGAGACAGGGGGCGCGAGGCTACACCTTC. It specifies CASSPGRQGARGYTF.

The V call is TRBV12-3 or TRBV12-4, the J call TRBJ2-5, with TRBD2 as a possible D gene (6 bases). V lost 6 bases, J lost 5 bases, and 31 bases lay in between. The CDR3 is 19 amino acids. The DNA for the CDR3 is TGTGCCAGCAGCCAAGATCGTGTTCGCAGGGAGGTTGTAAGTGAGACCCAGTACTTC. It translates to CASSQDRVRREVVSETQYF.

This clonotype has at least ten counts. This chain joins TRBV6-1 and TRBJ1-2; perhaps TRBD1 as D (5 bases). Trimming removed 4 bases from V and 7 bases from J, with 16 bases in between. Germline V gives CDR1 MNHNS, CDR2 SASEGT. CDR3 length: 14 residues. CDR3 nucleotides: TGTGCCAGCAGTGCCTCGGGACGGATGGTTGGCTACACCTTC. As protein: CASSASGRMVGYTF.

This rearrangement joins TRBV18 to TRBJ1-2, with 7 bases lining up with TRBD1. Germline CDR1 and CDR2: KGHSH and LQKENI. With V trimmed by 2 bases and J by 0 bases, 6 bases remained unmatched. The CDR3 spans 16 residues. The CDR3: CASSPWTGEANYGYTF. CDR3 DNA sequence: TGTGCCAGCTCACCATGGACAGGAGAAGCTAACTATGGCTACACCTTC. The variable domain in full, completed from reference TRBV18 and TRBJ1-2, reads NAGVMQNPRHLVRRRGQEARLRCSPMKGHSHVYWYRQLPEEGLKFMVYLQKENIIDESGMPKERFSAEFPKEGPSILRIQQVVRGDSAAYFCASSPWTGEANYGYTFGSGTRLTVV.

For this clonotype: This may be a read error, as it is one base from a much larger clone. This chain joins TRBV9 and TRBJ2-7; 9 bases map to TRBD2. The V gene's germline CDR1 is SGDLS and CDR2 YYNGEE. The junction had 7 bases not matched to a gene; V was cut back by 2 bases and J by 7 bases. CDR3 length: 14 amino acids. In nucleotides, the CDR3 is TGTGCCAGCAGCGTTCGTGTAGCGGGGGATGAGCAGTACTTC. It specifies CASSVRVAGDEQYF.

V is TRBV7-8 and J is TRBJ2-6; D ambiguous. The CDR3 is 15 residues long. Germline V gives CDR1 SGHVS, CDR2 FQNEAQ. Trimming removed 1 base from V and 1 base from J, with 5 bases in between. The CDR3 spells CASSLGRSGANVLTF. The CDR3 DNA reads TGTGCCAGCAGCTTAGGTCGGTCTGGGGCCAACGTCCTGACTTTC.

Ten or more counts support this clonotype. This chain links TRBV28 with TRBJ2-7; D possibly corresponds to TRBD2 (6 bases). Looked up from germline, CDR1 is MDHEN and CDR2 is SYDVKM. The length of the CDR3 is 13 residues. V lost 9 bases, J lost 0 bases, and 12 bases lay in between. CDR3 in DNA: TGTGCCAGTATCGGGGGAAGCTCCTACGAGCAGTACTTC. It translates to CASIGGSSYEQYF.

There are many counts of this clonotype. The V gene is TRBV3-1, the J gene TRBJ2-1, with TRBD2 identical over 7 bases. The CDR3 has 16 residues. J was trimmed by 6 bases and V by 4 bases; bases with no gene match: 12. Germline assignment: CDR1 LGHDT and CDR2 YNNKEL (reference sequence). In DNA form, the CDR3 reads TGTGCCAGCAGCCCTCAGAAGACGACGGGAGGCAATGAGCAGTTCTTC. This translates into CASSPQKTTGGNEQFF.

In its sample, this clonotype was seen many times. V gene TRBV20-1 combines with J gene TRBJ2-1; tentatively, D is TRBD2 (6 bases). The CDR3 spans 12 residues. The germline gives CDR1 DFQATT, CDR2 SNEGSKA (reference sequence). In DNA form, the CDR3 reads TGCAGCACTCGCGGGAACTACAATGAGCAGTTCTTC. It yields the protein CSTRGNYNEQFF.

The J gene is TRBJ2-1, the V gene TRBV25-1, with 14 bases matching TRBD2. V trimming: 3 bases; J trimming: 7 bases; junction bases outside the gene matches: 14. Per the germline V gene, CDR1 is MGHDK and CDR2 is SYGVNS. The CDR3 spans 19 residues. CDR3 in amino acids: CASSDLGATSGGARNEQFF. The CDR3 DNA reads TGTGCCAGCAGTGATTTGGGGGCGACTAGCGGGGGGGCGCGGAATGAGCAGTTCTTC. The variable domain in full, completed from reference TRBV25-1 and TRBJ2-1, reads EADIYQTPRYLVIGTGKKITLECSQTMGHDKMYWYQQDPGMELHLIHYSYGVNSTEKGDLSSESTVSRIRTEHFPLTLESARPSHTSQYLCASSDLGATSGGARNEQFFGPGTRLTVL.

On this clonotype: A much larger clonotype is one base distant, so this may be a read error. V usage is TRBV2 and J usage is TRBJ1-5, with D possibly matching TRBD1 (5 bases). The germline gives CDR1 SNHLY, CDR2 FYNNEI. V was cut by 4 bases and J by 1 base, with 8 bases left in between. This CDR3 comprises 14 residues. CDR3 sequence (DNA): TGTGCCAGCAGTGCGGGACGGAGCAATCAGCCCCAGCATTTT. This encodes CASSAGRSNQPQHF.